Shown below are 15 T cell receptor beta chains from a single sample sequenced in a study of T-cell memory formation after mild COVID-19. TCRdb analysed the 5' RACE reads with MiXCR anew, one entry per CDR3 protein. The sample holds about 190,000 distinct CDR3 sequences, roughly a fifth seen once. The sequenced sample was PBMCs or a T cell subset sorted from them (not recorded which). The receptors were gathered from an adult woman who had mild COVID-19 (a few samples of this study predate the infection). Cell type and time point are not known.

Written as DNA, the CDR3 is TGTGCCAGCAGTGAGTCCGCGGGCATCGGGTCACCCCTCCACTTT. This translates into CASSESAGIGSPLHF. This chain links TRBV2 with TRBJ1-6, with unresolved D. Trimming stripped 3 bases from V and 10 bases from J, with 16 bases between. There are 15 residues in the CDR3. In germline, CDR1 is SNHLY, CDR2 FYNNEI.

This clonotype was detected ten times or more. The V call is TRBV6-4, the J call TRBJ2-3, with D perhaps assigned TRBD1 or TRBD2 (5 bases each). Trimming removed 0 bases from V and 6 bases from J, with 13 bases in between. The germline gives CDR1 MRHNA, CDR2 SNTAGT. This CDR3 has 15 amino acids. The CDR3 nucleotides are TGTGCCAGCAGTGACTCTCCGGGACGACCGGATACGCAGTATTTT. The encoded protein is CASSDSPGRPDTQYF.

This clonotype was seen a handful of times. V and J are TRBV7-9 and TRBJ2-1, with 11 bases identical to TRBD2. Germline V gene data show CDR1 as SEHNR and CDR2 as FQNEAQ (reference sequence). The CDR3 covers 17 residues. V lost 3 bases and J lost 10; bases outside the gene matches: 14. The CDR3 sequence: CASSFPNSGTSGGEQFF. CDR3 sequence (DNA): TGTGCCAGCAGCTTTCCAAACTCCGGGACTAGCGGTGGCGAGCAGTTCTTC. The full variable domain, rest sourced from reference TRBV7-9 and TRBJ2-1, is DTGVSQNPRHKITKRGQNVTFRCDPISEHNRLYWYRQTLGQGPEFLTYFQNEAQLEKSRLLSDRFSAERPKGSFSTLEIQRTEQGDSAMYLCASSFPNSGTSGGEQFFGPGTRLTVL.

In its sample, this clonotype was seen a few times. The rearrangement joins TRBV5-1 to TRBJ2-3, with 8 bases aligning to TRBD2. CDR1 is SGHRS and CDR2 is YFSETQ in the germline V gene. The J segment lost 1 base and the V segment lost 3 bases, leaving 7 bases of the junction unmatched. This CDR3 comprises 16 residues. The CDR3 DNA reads TGCGCCAGCAGCTCCCCAGCGGGGGCCGGCACAGATACGCAGTATTTT. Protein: CASSSPAGAGTDTQYF.

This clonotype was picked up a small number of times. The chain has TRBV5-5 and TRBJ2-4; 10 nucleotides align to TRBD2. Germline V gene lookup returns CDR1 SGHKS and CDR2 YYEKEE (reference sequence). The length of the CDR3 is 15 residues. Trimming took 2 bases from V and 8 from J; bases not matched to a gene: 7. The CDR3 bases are TGTGCCAGCAGCTTCGAGTGGCTAGCGGGGGACATTCAGTACTTC. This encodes CASSFEWLAGDIQYF.

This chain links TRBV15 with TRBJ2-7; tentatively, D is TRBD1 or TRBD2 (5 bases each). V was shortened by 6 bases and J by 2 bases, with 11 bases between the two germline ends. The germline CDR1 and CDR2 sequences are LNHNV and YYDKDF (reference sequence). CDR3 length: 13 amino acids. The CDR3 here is CATSYGTTYEQYF. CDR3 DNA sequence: TGTGCCACCAGTTACGGGACCACCTACGAGCAGTACTTC.

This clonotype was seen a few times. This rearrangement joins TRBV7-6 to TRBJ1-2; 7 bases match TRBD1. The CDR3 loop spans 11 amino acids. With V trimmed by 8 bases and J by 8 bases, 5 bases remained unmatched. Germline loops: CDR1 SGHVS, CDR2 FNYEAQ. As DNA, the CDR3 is TGTGCCAGCGGCCAGGGGGGAGGCTACACCTTC. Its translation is CASGQGGGYTF.

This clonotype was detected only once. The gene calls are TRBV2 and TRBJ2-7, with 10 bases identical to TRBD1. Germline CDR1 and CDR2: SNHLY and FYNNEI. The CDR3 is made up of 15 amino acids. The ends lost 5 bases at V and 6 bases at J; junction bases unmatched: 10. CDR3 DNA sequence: TGTGCCAGCAGTATTACTACCGGGACAGGGGCCGAGCAGTACTTC. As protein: CASSITTGTGAEQYF. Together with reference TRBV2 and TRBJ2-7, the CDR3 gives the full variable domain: EPEVTQTPSHQVTQMGQEVILRCVPISNHLYFYWYRQILGQKVEFLVSFYNNEISEKSEIFDDQFSVERPDGSNFTLKIRSTKLEDSAMYFCASSITTGTGAEQYFGPGTRLTVT.

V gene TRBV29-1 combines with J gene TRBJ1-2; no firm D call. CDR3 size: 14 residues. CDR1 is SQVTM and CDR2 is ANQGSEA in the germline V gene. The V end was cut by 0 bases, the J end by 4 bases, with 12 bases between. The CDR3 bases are TGCAGCGTTGAAGACCCCTCGAAGGGCTATGGCTACACCTTC. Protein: CSVEDPSKGYGYTF.

In DNA form, the CDR3 reads TGTGCCAGCAGTCGCCCGGGACAGGGGGTTGACTATGGCTACACCTTC. Protein sequence: CASSRPGQGVDYGYTF. This chain links TRBV4-2 with TRBJ1-2; 11 bases align to TRBD1. The J segment lost 3 bases and the V segment lost 6 bases, leaving 9 bases of the junction unmatched. The length of the CDR3 is 16 residues. Per the germline V gene, CDR1 is LGHNA and CDR2 is YNFKEQ.

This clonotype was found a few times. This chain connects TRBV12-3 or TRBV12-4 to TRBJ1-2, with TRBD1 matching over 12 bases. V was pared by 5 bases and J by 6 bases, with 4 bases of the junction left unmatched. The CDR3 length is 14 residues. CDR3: CASSVGTGGDGYTF. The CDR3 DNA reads TGTGCCAGCAGTGTCGGGACAGGGGGCGATGGCTACACCTTC.

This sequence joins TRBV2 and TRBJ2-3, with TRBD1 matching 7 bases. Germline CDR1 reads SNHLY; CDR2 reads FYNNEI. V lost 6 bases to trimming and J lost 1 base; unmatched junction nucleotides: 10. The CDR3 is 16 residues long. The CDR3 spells CASSRDRDRGTDTQYF. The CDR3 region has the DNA TGTGCCAGCAGCCGGGACCGGGACAGAGGCACAGATACGCAGTATTTT.

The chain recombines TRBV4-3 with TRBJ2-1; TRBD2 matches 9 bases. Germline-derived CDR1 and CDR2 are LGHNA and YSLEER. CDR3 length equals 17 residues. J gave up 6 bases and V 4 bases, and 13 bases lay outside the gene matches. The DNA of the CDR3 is TGCGCCAGCAGCCTTATCGGTAGCGGGAGAGGGGTCAATGAGCAGTTCTTC. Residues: CASSLIGSGRGVNEQFF.

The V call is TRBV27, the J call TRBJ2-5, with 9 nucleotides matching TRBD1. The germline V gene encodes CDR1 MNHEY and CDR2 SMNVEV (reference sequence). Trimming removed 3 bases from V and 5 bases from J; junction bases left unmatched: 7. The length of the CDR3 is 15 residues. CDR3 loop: CASSLRTGARETQYF. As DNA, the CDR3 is TGTGCCAGCAGTTTGAGGACAGGGGCGAGGGAGACCCAGTACTTC.

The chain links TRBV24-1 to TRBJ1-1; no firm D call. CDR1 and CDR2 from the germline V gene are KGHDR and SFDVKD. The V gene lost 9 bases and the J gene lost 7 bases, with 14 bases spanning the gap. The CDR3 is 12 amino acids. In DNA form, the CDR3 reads TGTGCCACCTCTCCTGACGGGCTTGAAGCTTTCTTT. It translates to CATSPDGLEAFF.